This T cell receptor beta chain was recorded in a study of immune characteristics of hereditary and idiopathic chronic pancreatitis. With regard to the full study: The study examined local immune cells and TCRbeta repertoires in the pancreas in hereditary and idiopathic chronic pancreatitis, using control pancreases from organ donors for comparison. TCRbeta sequencing was performed on a few control pancreases, roughly 7 hereditary chronic pancreatitis pancreases and roughly 6 idiopathic chronic pancreatitis pancreases. The gDNA-based approach was selected because the approach required minimal in vitro experimental manipulation of T cells infiltrating the pancreas. The investigation overall reported the following: Chronic pancreatitis caused by alcohol use was excluded from the study. Significantly increased TCRbeta repertoire diversity and reduced clonality were observed in both chronic pancreatitis groups relative to controls. Because patient tissue could be obtained only at the time of TPIAT, differences in disease duration may have affected the immune findings. Hereditary and idiopathic chronic pancreatitis differed in Vbeta-Jbeta gene family usage, including TRBV10, TRBV19, TRBV23 and TRBV5. Among 10 to 15 chronic pancreatitis patients, a positive correlation was found between numbers of productive TCR rearrangements and disease severity scores.

Turning to this clone: The antigen this receptor binds is unknown. It has no much larger one-base neighbor in the sample; base qualities were not kept.

Library creation used the immunoSEQ multiplex PCR assay. From pancreatic genomic DNA, the TCRbeta CDR3 region and adjacent sequences were amplified and sequenced. The source study handled its data this way. Repertoire diversity was assessed as a mean normalized Shannon-Wiener index, together with productive clonality and counts of productive rearrangements. Control and chronic pancreatitis repertoire metrics were compared with the nonparametric Mann-Whitney U test. Shared clonotypes were defined as CDR3beta sequences with identical amino acid composition and length across subjects. TCRdb limited this immuneACCESS table to in-frame rearrangements with V and J called. A share of clones is missing; checked studies link under half to unresolved V genes, and the rest is unexplained. That table gives V, J and clone size, and the DNA gave D and trimming. This sample has about 14,000 clones in its table, and 73% of those were observed once. In total, the top ten clones hold 14% of the sample.

Patients undergoing total pancreatectomy with islet autotransplantation (TPIAT) were the source of the chronic pancreatitis pancreas tissue. No known history of diabetes was present in the included chronic pancreatitis patients. For TCRbeta sequencing, genomic DNA was extracted directly from bulk pancreas tissue, without T cell sorting. Pancreas tissues from patients and organ donors were collected consecutively at two US centers. Ends trimmed: V by 4 bases, J by 4 bases; bases unmatched to a gene: 17. From the cysteine up to the phenylalanine, the CDR3 has a length of 19 residues. The DNA shown is the 57-base CDR3, in frame from base 1. In the germline V gene, CDR1 corresponds to MNHNS and CDR2 to SASEGT.

The TCR originated in a human donor with chronic pancreatitis. The material sequenced was pancreas tissue with hereditary chronic pancreatitis. This receptor chain uses TRBV6-1 and TRBJ2-2, and 8 junctional nucleotides match TRBD2. The DNA sequence is given as TGTGCCAGCAGTGTTTCGGACCCTAGACTAGCGAGATCCACCGGGGAGCTGTTTTTT. This sequence encodes CASSVSDPRLARSTGELFF.